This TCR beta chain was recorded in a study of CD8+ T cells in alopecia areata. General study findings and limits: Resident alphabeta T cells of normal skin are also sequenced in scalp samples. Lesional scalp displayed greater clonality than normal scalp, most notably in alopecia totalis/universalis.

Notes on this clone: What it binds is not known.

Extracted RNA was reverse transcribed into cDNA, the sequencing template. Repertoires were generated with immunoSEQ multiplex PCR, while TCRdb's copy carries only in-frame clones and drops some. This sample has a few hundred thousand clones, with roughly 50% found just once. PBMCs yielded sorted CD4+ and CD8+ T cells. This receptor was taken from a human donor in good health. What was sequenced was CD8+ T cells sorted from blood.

DNA of the CDR3: TGCGCCAGCAGCCAAGTTTTCGACAGCCGGAACACTGAAGCTTTCTTT. It codes for CASSQVFDSRNTEAFF. The chain carries TRBV4-1 and TRBJ1-1; D possibly corresponds to TRBD1 (5 bases). This CDR3 is 16 amino acids long. Germline CDR1 is MGHRA and CDR2 is YSYEKL. V shed 1 base and J shed 1 base, with 13 bases lying between them.